This TCR beta chain was profiled in a study of T cells in Graves' hyperthyroidism and ophthalmopathy. Study-level results: Most clonotypes expanded in the thyroid (above 0.001) were also present in blood. Using 13 V-J features, a model discriminated ophthalmopathy from stable hyperthyroidism.

In germline, CDR1 is DFQATT, CDR2 SNEGSKA (reference sequence). The J segment lost 6 bases and the V segment lost 4 bases, leaving 11 bases of the junction unmatched. This CDR3 is 14 amino acids long. Amplified TCR beta CDR3 regions came from RNA transcripts. The TCR CDR3 was amplified in a first-round RT-PCR using the HTBI primer set. TCRdb reprocessed the multiplex PCR reads via MiXCR and lists one record per CDR3 protein. The sample shows about 640,000 distinct CDR3 sequences, roughly 20% of them seen only once. About this clonotype: The antigen is unknown.

Patients affected by ophthalmopathy presented a Clinical Activity Score of at least 3, a NOSPECS grade of at least 4, and disease duration below 3 months. It was less than 13 ml of fresh peripheral blood that supplied the PBMCs. This sequence joins TRBV20-1 and TRBJ2-7; 8 nucleotides align to TRBD2. The sequenced sample was blood. The sequence was collected from a man younger than 40 with Graves' ophthalmopathy. As DNA, the CDR3 is TGCAGTGCTAATACCGGGACTAGGATAAGCGAGCAGTACTTC. Amino acids: CSANTGTRISEQYF.